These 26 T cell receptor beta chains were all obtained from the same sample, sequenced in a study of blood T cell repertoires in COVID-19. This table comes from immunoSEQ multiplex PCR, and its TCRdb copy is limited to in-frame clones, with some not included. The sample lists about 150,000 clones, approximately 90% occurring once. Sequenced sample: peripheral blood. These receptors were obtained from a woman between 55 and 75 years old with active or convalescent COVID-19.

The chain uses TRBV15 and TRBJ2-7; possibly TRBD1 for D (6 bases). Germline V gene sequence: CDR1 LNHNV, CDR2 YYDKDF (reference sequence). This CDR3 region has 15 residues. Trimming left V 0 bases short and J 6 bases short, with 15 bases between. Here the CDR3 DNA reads TGTGCCACCAGCAGAGATGGGCAGGGGTCGGCCGAGCAGTACTTC. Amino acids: CATSRDGQGSAEQYF.

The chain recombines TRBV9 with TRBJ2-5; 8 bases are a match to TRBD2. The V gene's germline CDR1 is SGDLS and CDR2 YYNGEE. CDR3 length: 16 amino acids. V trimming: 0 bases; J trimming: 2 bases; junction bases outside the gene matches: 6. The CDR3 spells CASSVAARGVQETQYF. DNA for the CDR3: TGTGCCAGCAGCGTAGCGGCGCGGGGGGTACAAGAGACCCAGTACTTC.

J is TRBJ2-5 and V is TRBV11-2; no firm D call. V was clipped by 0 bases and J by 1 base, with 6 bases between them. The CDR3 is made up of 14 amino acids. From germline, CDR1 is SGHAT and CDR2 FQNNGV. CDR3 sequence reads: CASSLDPGQETQYF. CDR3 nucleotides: TGTGCCAGCAGCTTAGATCCAGGCCAAGAGACCCAGTACTTC.

For the CDR3, the DNA is TGTGCCAGCAGTTCAATAGGGGAAGGCTACACCTTC. Its translation: CASSSIGEGYTF. This chain connects TRBV12-3 or TRBV12-4 to TRBJ1-2; tentatively, D is TRBD1 (5 bases). V lost 4 bases and J 8 bases, leaving 11 bases between the germline ends. The CDR3 is 12 amino acids.

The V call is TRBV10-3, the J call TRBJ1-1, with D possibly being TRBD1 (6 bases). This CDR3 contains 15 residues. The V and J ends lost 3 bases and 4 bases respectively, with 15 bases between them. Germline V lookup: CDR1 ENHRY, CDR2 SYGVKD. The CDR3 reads CAISEQVGGGTEAFF. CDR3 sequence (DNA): TGTGCCATCAGTGAACAAGTGGGAGGGGGCACTGAAGCTTTCTTT.

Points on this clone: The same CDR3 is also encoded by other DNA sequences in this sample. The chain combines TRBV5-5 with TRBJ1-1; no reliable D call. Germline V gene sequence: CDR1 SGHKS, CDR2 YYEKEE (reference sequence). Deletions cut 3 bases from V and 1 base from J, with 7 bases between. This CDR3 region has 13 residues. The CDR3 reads CASSSPGNTEAFF. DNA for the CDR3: TGTGCCAGCAGCTCTCCGGGGAACACTGAAGCTTTCTTT.

CDR3 loop: CASSGRTAFF. CDR3 nucleotide sequence: TGTGCCAGCAGTGGCAGGACTGCTTTCTTT. The rearrangement links TRBV2 to TRBJ1-1, with no clear D. The CDR3 is 10 amino acids. The germline CDR1 and CDR2 sequences are SNHLY and FYNNEI. V dropped 4 bases and J dropped 11 bases, with 8 bases sitting between them.

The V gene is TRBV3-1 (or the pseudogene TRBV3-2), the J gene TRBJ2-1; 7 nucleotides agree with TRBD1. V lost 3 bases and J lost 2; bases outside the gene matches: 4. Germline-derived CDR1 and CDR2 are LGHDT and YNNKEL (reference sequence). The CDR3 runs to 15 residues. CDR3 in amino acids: CASSQLGGAYNEQFF. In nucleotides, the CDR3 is TGTGCCAGCAGCCAGTTAGGGGGCGCCTACAATGAGCAGTTCTTC.

The CDR3 sequence: CAISEGGSGNEQFF. CDR3 DNA sequence: TGTGCCATCAGTGAGGGAGGGTCAGGGAATGAGCAGTTCTTC. The V call is TRBV10-3, the J call TRBJ2-1; the D gene is possibly TRBD2 (6 bases). The CDR3 is 14 amino acids. The ends were cut back, 2 bases at V and 7 bases at J, with 12 bases in the middle. Germline V gene data show CDR1 as ENHRY and CDR2 as SYGVKD.

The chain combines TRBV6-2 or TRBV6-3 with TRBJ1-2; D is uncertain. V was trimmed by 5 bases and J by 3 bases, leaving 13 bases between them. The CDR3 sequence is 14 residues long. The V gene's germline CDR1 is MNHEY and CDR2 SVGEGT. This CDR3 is CASSQTSTHYGYTF. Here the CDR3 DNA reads TGTGCCAGCAGTCAGACATCGACCCACTATGGCTACACCTTC.

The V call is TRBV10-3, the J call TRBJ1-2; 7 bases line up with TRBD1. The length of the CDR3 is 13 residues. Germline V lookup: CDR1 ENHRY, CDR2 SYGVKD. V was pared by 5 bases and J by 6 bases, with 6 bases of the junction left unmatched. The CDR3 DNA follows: TGTGCCATCAGTCGAGAGGGGGCTAATGGCTACACCTTC. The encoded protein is CAISREGANGYTF.

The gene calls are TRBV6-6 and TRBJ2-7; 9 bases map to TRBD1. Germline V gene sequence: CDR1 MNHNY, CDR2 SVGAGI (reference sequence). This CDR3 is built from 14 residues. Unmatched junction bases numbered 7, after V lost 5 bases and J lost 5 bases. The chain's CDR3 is CASSPGQGSHEQYF. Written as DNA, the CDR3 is TGTGCCAGCAGTCCGGGACAGGGTTCCCACGAGCAGTACTTC.

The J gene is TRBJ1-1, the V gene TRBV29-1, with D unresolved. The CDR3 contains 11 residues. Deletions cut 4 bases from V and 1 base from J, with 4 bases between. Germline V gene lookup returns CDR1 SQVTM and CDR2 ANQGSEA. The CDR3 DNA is TGCAGCGTTGTCCGGAACACTGAAGCTTTCTTT. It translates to CSVVRNTEAFF. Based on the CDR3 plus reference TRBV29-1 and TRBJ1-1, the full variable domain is SAVISQKPSRDICQRGTSLTIQCQVDSQVTMMFWYRQQPGQSLTLIATANQGSEATYESGFVIDKFPISRPNLTFSTLTVSNMSPEDSSIYLCSVVRNTEAFFGQGTRLTVV.

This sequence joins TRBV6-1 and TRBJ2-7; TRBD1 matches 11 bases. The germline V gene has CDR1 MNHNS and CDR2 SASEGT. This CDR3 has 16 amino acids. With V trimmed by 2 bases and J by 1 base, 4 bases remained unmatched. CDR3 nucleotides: TGTGCCAGCAGTGAATCAGGACAGGGGGCGTCCTACGAGCAGTACTTC. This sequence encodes CASSESGQGASYEQYF.

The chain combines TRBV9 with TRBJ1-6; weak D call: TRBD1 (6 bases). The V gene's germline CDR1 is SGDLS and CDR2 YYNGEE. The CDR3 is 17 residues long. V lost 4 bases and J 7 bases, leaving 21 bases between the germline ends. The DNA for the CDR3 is TGTGCCAGCAGCCTAGGGGGAGAGCAACTATGGAATTCACCCCTCCACTTT. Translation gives CASSLGGEQLWNSPLHF.

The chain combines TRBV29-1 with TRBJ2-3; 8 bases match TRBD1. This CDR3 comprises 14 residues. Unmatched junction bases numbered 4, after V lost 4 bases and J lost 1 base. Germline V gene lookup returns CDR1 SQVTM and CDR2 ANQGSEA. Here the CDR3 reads CSVAAGGGTDTQYF. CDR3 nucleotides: TGCAGCGTTGCGGCAGGGGGCGGCACAGATACGCAGTATTTT.

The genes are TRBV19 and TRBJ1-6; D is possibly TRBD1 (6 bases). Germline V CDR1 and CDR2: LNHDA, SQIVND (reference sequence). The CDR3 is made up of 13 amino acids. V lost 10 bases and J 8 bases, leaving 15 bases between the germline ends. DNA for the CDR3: TGTGCCACTAAAGGGGGGGGCCATTCACCCCTCCACTTT. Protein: CATKGGGHSPLHF.

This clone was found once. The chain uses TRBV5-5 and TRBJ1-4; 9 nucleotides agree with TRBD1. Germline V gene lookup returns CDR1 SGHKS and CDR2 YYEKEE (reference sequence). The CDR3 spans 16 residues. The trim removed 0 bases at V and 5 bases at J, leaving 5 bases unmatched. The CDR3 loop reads CASSLVPQGANEKLFF. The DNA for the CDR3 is TGTGCCAGCAGCTTGGTCCCACAGGGGGCGAATGAAAAACTGTTTTTT.

CDR3 bases: TGTGCCAGTAGTGACCCCTCCGGGATGAACACTGAAGCTTTCTTT. This translates into CASSDPSGMNTEAFF. The genes are TRBV19 and TRBJ1-1; D gene unclear. CDR3 length: 15 residues. CDR1 LNHDA and CDR2 SQIVND come from the germline V gene (reference sequence). V lost 5 bases and J 0 bases, leaving 13 bases between the germline ends.

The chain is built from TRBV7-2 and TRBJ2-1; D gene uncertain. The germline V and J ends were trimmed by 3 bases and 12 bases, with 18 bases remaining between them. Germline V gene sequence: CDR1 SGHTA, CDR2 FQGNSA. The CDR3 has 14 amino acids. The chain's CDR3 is CASSFAAPRDRQFF. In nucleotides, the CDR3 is TGTGCCAGCAGCTTTGCTGCTCCCCGAGATAGGCAGTTCTTC.

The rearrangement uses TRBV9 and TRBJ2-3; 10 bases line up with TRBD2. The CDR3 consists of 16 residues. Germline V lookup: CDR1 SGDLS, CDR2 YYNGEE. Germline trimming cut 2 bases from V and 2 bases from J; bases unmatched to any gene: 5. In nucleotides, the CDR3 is TGTGCCAGCAGCGTTCTAGCGGGGGCGCTCACAGATACGCAGTATTTT. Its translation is CASSVLAGALTDTQYF.

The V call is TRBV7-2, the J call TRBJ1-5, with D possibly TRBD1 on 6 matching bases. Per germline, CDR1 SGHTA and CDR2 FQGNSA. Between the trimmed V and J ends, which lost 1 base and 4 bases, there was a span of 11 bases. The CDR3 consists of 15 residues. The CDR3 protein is CASSLVTGQNQPQHF. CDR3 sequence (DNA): TGTGCCAGCAGCTTAGTTACAGGGCAGAATCAGCCCCAGCATTTT. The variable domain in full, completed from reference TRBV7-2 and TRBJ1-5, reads GAGVSQSPSNKVTEKGKDVELRCDPISGHTALYWYRQSLGQGLEFLIYFQGNSAPDKSGLPSDRFSAERTGGSVSTLTIQRTQQEDSAVYLCASSLVTGQNQPQHFGDGTRLSIL.

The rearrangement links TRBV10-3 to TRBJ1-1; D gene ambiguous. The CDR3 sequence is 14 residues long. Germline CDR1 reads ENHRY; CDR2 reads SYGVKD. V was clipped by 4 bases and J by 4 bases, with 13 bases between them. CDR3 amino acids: CAISVEGKGTEAFF. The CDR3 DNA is TGTGCCATCAGTGTTGAGGGCAAGGGCACTGAAGCTTTCTTT.

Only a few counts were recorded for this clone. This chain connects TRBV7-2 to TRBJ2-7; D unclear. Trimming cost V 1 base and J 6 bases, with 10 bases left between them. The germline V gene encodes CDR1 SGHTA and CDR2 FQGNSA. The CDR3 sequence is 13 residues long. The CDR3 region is CASSLDRLGEQYF. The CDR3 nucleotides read TGTGCCAGCAGCTTAGATCGGCTAGGCGAGCAGTACTTC.

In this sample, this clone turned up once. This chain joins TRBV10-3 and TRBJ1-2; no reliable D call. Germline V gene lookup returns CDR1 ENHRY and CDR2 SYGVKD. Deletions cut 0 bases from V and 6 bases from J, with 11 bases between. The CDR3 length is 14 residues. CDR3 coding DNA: TGTGCCATCAGTGAGTCGTGGAGTGGCGATGGCTACACCTTC. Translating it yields CAISESWSGDGYTF.

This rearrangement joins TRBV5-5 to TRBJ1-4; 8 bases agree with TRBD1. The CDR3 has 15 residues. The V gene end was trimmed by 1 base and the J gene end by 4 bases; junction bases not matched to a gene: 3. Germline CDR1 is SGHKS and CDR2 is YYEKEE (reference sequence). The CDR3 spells CASSLRGQDNEKLFF. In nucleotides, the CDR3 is TGTGCCAGCAGCTTGCGGGGACAGGATAATGAAAAACTGTTTTTT.